The entry below gives a single T cell receptor beta chain sequence along with its context. This entry comes from a study of T-cell memory formation after mild COVID-19. The CDR3 spans 14 residues. CDR1 and CDR2 (germline): SEHNR, FQNEAQ (reference sequence). With 5 bases clipped from V and 2 bases from J, the junction kept 4 bases outside the gene matches. TCRdb re-called the 5' RACE reads with MiXCR, one entry per CDR3 protein. The sample shows 140,000 to 150,000 distinct CDR3 sequences, about 25% of them seen only once. The sequence was collected from an adult woman who had mild COVID-19 (a few samples of this study predate the infection). Cell type and time point are not known. The chain couples TRBV7-9 to TRBJ2-5; 8 bases are shared with TRBD1. Sequenced: PBMCs or a T cell subset sorted from them (not recorded which). The DNA for the CDR3 is TGTGCCAGCAGCGAGACAGGGGTACAAGAGACCCAGTACTTC. Translation: CASSETGVQETQYF.